Shown below are 19 T cell receptor beta chains from a single sample sequenced in a study of T cell responses to AZD1222 COVID-19 vaccine. The method was immunoSEQ multiplex PCR; TCRdb's version includes in-frame clones alone and lacks a portion of them. The table includes 100,000 to 150,000 clones, 75% to 90% detected once. The source material was peripheral blood, sampled on day 0 of AZD1222 vaccination. All receptors come from an adult in good health.

This sequence joins TRBV19 and TRBJ2-5; TRBD2 matches 8 bases. The CDR3 has 14 residues. Germline V gives CDR1 LNHDA, CDR2 SQIVND (reference sequence). V gave up 5 bases and J gave up 1 base; unmatched junction bases: 3. CDR3 amino acids: CASSPGGAQETQYF. Written as DNA, the CDR3 is TGTGCCAGTAGTCCCGGGGGGGCCCAAGAGACCCAGTACTTC.

The chain uses TRBV30 and TRBJ2-3; possible D gene TRBD2, 6 bases. Trimming took 5 bases from V and 5 from J, leaving 14 bases between them. Germline CDR1 reads GTSNPN; CDR2 reads SVGIG (reference sequence). The CDR3 covers 13 residues. The CDR3 DNA sequence: TGTGCCTGGCAAACGGGGGTTGTAGATACGCAGTATTTT. Its translation is CAWQTGVVDTQYF.

V gene TRBV3-1 (or the pseudogene TRBV3-2) combines with J gene TRBJ1-1; D is ambiguous. The CDR3 is made up of 11 amino acids. Trimming pared 0 bases from V and 11 bases from J, leaving 7 bases between. Per the germline V gene, CDR1 is LGHDT and CDR2 is YNNKEL (reference sequence). The CDR3 protein is CASSQDRIAFF. The CDR3 DNA reads TGTGCCAGCAGCCAAGATCGTATCGCTTTCTTT.

The chain is built from TRBV3-1 (or the pseudogene TRBV3-2) and TRBJ1-1; D is perhaps TRBD1 (5 bases). The length of the CDR3 is 13 residues. V shed 1 base and J shed 8 bases, with 11 bases lying between them. Germline V CDR1 and CDR2: LGHDT, YNNKEL (reference sequence). CDR3 amino acids: CASSQGGGSEAFF. In nucleotides, the CDR3 is TGTGCCAGCAGCCAAGGCGGGGGGTCCGAAGCTTTCTTT.

The chain combines TRBV28 with TRBJ1-1; D is uncertain. This CDR3 has 11 amino acids. Germline loops: CDR1 MDHEN, CDR2 SYDVKM. The V end lost 1 base, the J end lost 6 bases, and 3 bases lay between the germline ends. The CDR3 here is CASSLSSEAFF. CDR3 DNA: TGTGCCAGCAGTTTATCTTCTGAAGCTTTCTTT.

The CDR3 reads CASSVQKKGGLIYNEQFF. In DNA form, the CDR3 reads TGTGCCAGCAGCGTACAGAAAAAAGGGGGCCTCATTTACAATGAGCAGTTCTTC. The chain uses TRBV9 and TRBJ2-1, with 7 bases matching TRBD1. The CDR3 loop spans 18 amino acids. Germline CDR1 reads SGDLS; CDR2 reads YYNGEE. After removal of 1 base from V and 4 bases from J, the junction contained 14 bases not matched to a gene.

This clone occurred a few times. The chain joins TRBV11-2 to TRBJ1-1; D may be TRBD1 (6 bases). With 7 bases removed from V and 7 bases from J, the gap between germline ends came to 19 bases. Germline assignment: CDR1 SGHAT and CDR2 FQNNGV. The CDR3 is 14 residues long. The CDR3 is CASISIRGSGEAFF. CDR3 sequence (DNA): TGTGCCAGCATCTCCATCAGGGGCTCCGGTGAAGCTTTCTTT.

The chain has TRBV30 and TRBJ1-6, with 9 bases lining up with TRBD1. CDR3 length equals 16 residues. Germline values: CDR1 GTSNPN, CDR2 SVGIG (reference sequence). V lost 0 bases, J lost 8 bases, and 8 bases stayed unmatched. This CDR3 is CAWSVGSQGAYSPLHF. CDR3 nucleotide sequence: TGTGCCTGGAGTGTAGGGTCACAGGGGGCTTATTCACCCCTCCACTTT.

The V call is TRBV6-5, the J call TRBJ1-1; unclear D gene. Germline CDR1 reads MNHEY; CDR2 reads SVGAGI. The V and J ends lost 7 bases and 1 base respectively, with 10 bases between them. This CDR3 spans 13 amino acids. The CDR3 loop is CASKAVKNTEAFF. CDR3 nucleotide sequence: TGTGCCAGCAAGGCGGTCAAGAACACTGAAGCTTTCTTT.

The genes are TRBV6-5 and TRBJ1-3; weak D call: TRBD1 (5 bases). Germline CDR1 is MNHEY and CDR2 is SVGAGI. CDR3 length: 12 residues. V dropped 10 bases and J dropped 8 bases, with 15 bases sitting between them. The CDR3 nucleotides read TGTGCCACCCCGACTCAACAGGACACCATATATTTT. It codes for CATPTQQDTIYF.

This clone was detected a few times. This chain connects TRBV27 to TRBJ1-1, with a possible D match to TRBD1 (6 bases). The CDR3 length is 13 residues. Per germline, CDR1 MNHEY and CDR2 SMNVEV (reference sequence). V dropped 6 bases and J dropped 5 bases, with 13 bases sitting between them. Here the CDR3 DNA reads TGTGCCAGCAGGTCACAGGGTAGGACTGAAGCTTTCTTT. Translated, it gives CASRSQGRTEAFF.

This chain joins TRBV3-1 (or the pseudogene TRBV3-2) and TRBJ1-4; perhaps TRBD1 as D (5 bases). Germline CDR1 LGHDT, CDR2 YNNKEL (reference sequence). The CDR3 runs to 18 residues. V lost 5 bases and J 0 bases, leaving 19 bases between the germline ends. Written as DNA, the CDR3 is TGTGCCAGCAGCGGCAGAGGGGAGAAGACCGCAACTAATGAAAAACTGTTTTTT. It translates to CASSGRGEKTATNEKLFF.

The chain joins TRBV2 to TRBJ1-1; no reliable D call. In germline, CDR1 is SNHLY, CDR2 FYNNEI. The CDR3 runs 15 residues. The V and J ends lost 6 bases and 0 bases respectively, with 14 bases between them. CDR3 loop: CASRGKMGMNTEAFF. In nucleotides, the CDR3 is TGTGCCAGCAGGGGAAAGATGGGGATGAACACTGAAGCTTTCTTT.

The chain uses TRBV3-1 (or the pseudogene TRBV3-2) and TRBJ2-1; 9 nucleotides line up with TRBD2. The CDR3 covers 16 residues. Germline V gives CDR1 LGHDT, CDR2 YNNKEL (reference sequence). With V trimmed by 0 bases and J by 6 bases, 6 bases remained unmatched. The DNA for the CDR3 is TGTGCCAGCAGCCAAGATCGGCTAGCGGGGTCCAATGAGCAGTTCTTC. This gives the protein CASSQDRLAGSNEQFF.

The chain is built from TRBV6-5 and TRBJ1-1; D ambiguous. The CDR3 extends over 14 amino acids. Looked up from germline, CDR1 is MNHEY and CDR2 is SVGAGI. Between the trimmed V and J ends, which lost 8 bases and 7 bases, there was a span of 20 bases. The CDR3 nucleotides are TGTGCCAGCTTTAACCCCCCACGCTTCGATGAAGCTTTCTTT. Protein product: CASFNPPRFDEAFF.

This chain uses TRBV7-9 with TRBJ2-2; 7 bases match TRBD1. Losses at the gene ends were 2 bases for V and 4 bases for J; bases not matched to a gene: 4. This CDR3 comprises 15 residues. CDR1 and CDR2 (germline): SEHNR, FQNEAQ (reference sequence). This CDR3 reads CASSLRTGSTGELFF. CDR3 sequence (DNA): TGTGCCAGCAGCTTAAGGACAGGAAGCACCGGGGAGCTGTTTTTT.

V gene TRBV2 combines with J gene TRBJ1-6; D ambiguous. The CDR3 length is 12 residues. The V gene's germline CDR1 is SNHLY and CDR2 FYNNEI. V was pared by 4 bases and J by 14 bases, with 12 bases between. This chain's CDR3 is CASSVEQQALHF. DNA for the CDR3: TGTGCCAGCAGTGTAGAACAGCAGGCCCTCCACTTT.

The CDR3 nucleotides are TGTGCGCGATTGGAGGACTATGGCTACACCTTC. It translates to CARLEDYGYTF. V is TRBV12-5 and J is TRBJ1-2; D uncertain. CDR3 length equals 11 residues. From germline, CDR1 is LGHNT and CDR2 FRNRAP. The variable domain in full, completed from reference TRBV12-5 and TRBJ1-2, reads DARVTQTPRHKVTEMGQEVTMRCQPILGHNTVFWYRQTMMQGLELLAYFRNRAPLDDSGMPKDRFSAEMPDATLATLKIQPSEPRDSAVYFCARLEDYGYTFGSGTRLTVV.

The rearrangement links TRBV19 to TRBJ1-1; tentative D call: TRBD1 (6 bases). Germline V CDR1 and CDR2: LNHDA, SQIVND (reference sequence). V lost 7 bases to trimming and J lost 2 bases, with 11 bases between them. This CDR3 region has 13 residues. In nucleotides, the CDR3 is TGTGCCAGTACCTGGGGGGCAAACACTGAAGCTTTCTTT. Translated, it gives CASTWGANTEAFF.